This note documents a single TCR beta chain sequence. The germline V gene has CDR1 SGHNT and CDR2 YYREEE (reference sequence). The CDR3 totals 16 residues. V lost 3 bases and J 4 bases, leaving 19 bases between the germline ends. The data were taken from a study of blood T cell repertoires in COVID-19. Turning to the study itself: T cells, B-cell-depleted T cells, or PBMCs provided the cDNA or gDNA that served as material.

This table comes from immunoSEQ multiplex PCR, and its TCRdb copy is limited to in-frame clones, with some not included. The data hold about 110,000 clones, with more than 75% observed a single time. Sequencing was performed on peripheral blood. The chain recombines TRBV5-4 with TRBJ2-5, with D perhaps TRBD1 (5 bases). The receptor comes from a woman aged 35 to 49 with acute or convalescent COVID-19. In DNA, the CDR3 is TGTGCCAGCAGCTCGACCGGCGCAGGGTGGGGAGAGACCCAGTACTTC. Encoded protein: CASSSTGAGWGETQYF.